The present entry profiles one T cell receptor (beta chain) with its context. The antigen remains unidentified. This specimen comes from a study of T cell responses to AZD1222 COVID-19 vaccine. V was clipped by 3 bases and J by 3 bases; unmatched bases: 5. The CDR3 is 15 amino acids. CDR1 MDHEN and CDR2 SYDVKM come from the germline V gene. The method was immunoSEQ multiplex PCR; TCRdb's version includes in-frame clones alone and lacks a portion of them. The sample carries approximately 80,000 clones, 87% recorded once. Study observations and caveats: Among the donors, most were white British and more were female, and clonal diversity was possibly underestimated.

The sample consisted of peripheral blood, taken on day 0 of AZD1222 vaccination. The TCR comes from an adult in good health. The chain couples TRBV28 to TRBJ2-7, with 10 bases aligning to TRBD2. The CDR3 sequence is CASSLVLAGYYEQYF. The DNA for the CDR3 is TGTGCCAGCAGTTTGGTACTAGCGGGATACTACGAGCAGTACTTC. Drawing the rest from reference TRBV28 and TRBJ2-7, the complete variable domain is DVKVTQSSRYLVKRTGEKVFLECVQDMDHENMFWYRQDPGLGLRLIYFSYDVKMKEKGDIPEGYSVSREKKERFSLILESASTNQTSMYLCASSLVLAGYYEQYFGPGTRLTVT.